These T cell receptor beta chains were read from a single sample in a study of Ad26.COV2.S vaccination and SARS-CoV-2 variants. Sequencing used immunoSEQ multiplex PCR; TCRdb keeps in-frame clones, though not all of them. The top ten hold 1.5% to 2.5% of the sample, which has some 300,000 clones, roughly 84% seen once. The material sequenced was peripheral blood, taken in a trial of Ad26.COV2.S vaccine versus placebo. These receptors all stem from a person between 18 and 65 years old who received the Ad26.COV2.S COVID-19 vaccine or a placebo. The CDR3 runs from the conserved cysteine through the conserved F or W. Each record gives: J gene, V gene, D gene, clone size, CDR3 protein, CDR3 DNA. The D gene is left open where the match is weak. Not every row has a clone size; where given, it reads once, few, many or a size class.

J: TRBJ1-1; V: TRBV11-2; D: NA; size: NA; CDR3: CASSFRGGEAFF; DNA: TGTGCCAGCAGCTTCCGGGGCGGTGAAGCTTTCTTT
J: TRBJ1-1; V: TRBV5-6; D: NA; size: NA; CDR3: CASSKRVRTEAFF; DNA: TGTGCCAGCAGTAAACGGGTAAGAACTGAAGCTTTCTTT
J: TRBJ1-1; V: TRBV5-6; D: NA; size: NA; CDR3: CASSLYGGPPEAEAFF; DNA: TGTGCCAGCAGCTTGTATGGGGGGCCGCCCGAGGCTGAAGCTTTCTTT
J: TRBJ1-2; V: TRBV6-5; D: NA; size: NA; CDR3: CASSYSKESHYGYTF; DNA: TGTGCCAGCAGTTACTCGAAGGAGAGTCACTATGGCTACACCTTC
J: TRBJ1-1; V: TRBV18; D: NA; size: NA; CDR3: CASSPLGVGAEAFF; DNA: TGTGCCAGCTCACCCCTGGGGGTTGGAGCTGAAGCTTTCTTT
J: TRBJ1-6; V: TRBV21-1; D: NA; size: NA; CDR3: CASSDRVGSSYNSPLHF; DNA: TGTGCCAGCAGCGACAGGGTGGGAAGCTCCTATAATTCACCCCTCCACTTT
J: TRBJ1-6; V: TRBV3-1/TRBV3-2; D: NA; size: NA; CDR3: CASCQTRSSYNSPLHF; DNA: TGTGCCAGCTGCCAAACCCGAAGCTCCTATAATTCACCCCTCCACTTT
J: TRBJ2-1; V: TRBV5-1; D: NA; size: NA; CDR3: CASSLRDPFNYNEQFF; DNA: TGCGCCAGCAGCTTGAGGGACCCGTTTAATTACAATGAGCAGTTCTTC
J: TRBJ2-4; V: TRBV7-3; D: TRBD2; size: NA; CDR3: CASTLRRGRELAKNIQYF; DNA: TGTGCCAGCACCTTACGTCGGGGGAGGGAATTAGCCAAAAACATTCAGTACTTC
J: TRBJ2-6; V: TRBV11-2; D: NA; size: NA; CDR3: CASSLVLPGSSGANVLTF; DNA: TGTGCCAGCAGCTTAGTTTTGCCCGGCAGCTCTGGGGCCAACGTCCTGACTTTC
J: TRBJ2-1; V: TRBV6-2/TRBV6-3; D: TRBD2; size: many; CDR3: CASSYSPPSGIYNEQFF; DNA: TGTGCCAGCAGTTACAGTCCGCCTAGCGGGATTTACAATGAGCAGTTCTTC
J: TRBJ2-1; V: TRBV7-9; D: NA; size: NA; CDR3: CASSLGRNNEQFF; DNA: TGTGCCAGCAGCTTAGGCAGGAACAATGAGCAGTTCTTC
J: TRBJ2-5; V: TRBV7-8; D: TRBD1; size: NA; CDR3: CASSFDRGWRETQYF; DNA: TGTGCCAGCAGCTTCGACAGGGGTTGGAGAGAGACCCAGTACTTC
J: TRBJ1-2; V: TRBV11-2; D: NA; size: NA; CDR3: CASSPEMVNYGYTF; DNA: TGTGCCAGCAGCCCAGAGATGGTCAACTATGGCTACACCTTC
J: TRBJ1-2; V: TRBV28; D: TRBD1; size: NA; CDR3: CASSLTQGAYGYTF; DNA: TGTGCCAGCAGTTTAACACAGGGGGCCTATGGCTACACCTTC
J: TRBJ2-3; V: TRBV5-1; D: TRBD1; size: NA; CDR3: CASTPGGLDTQYF; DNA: TGCGCCAGCACCCCAGGGGGTTTGGATACGCAGTATTTT
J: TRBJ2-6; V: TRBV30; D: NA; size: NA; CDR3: CAWSPLGRAPSGANVLTF; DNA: TGTGCCTGGAGTCCCCTTGGCAGGGCGCCCTCTGGGGCCAACGTCCTGACTTTC
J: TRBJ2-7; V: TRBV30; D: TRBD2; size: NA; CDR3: CAWTLSGLVPSEQYF; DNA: TGTGCCTGGACCCTCTCGGGACTAGTTCCTTCCGAGCAGTACTTC
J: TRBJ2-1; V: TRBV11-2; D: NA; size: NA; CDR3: CASSLPTSSYNEQFF; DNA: TGTGCCAGCAGCTTACCTACGAGCTCCTACAATGAGCAGTTCTTC
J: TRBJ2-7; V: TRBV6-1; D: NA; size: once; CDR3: CASSEALEVKQYF; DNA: TGTGCCAGCAGTGAAGCCTTGGAGGTCAAGCAGTACTTC
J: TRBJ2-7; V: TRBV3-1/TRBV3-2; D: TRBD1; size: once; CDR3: CASSLRDRDYEQYF; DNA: TGTGCCAGCAGCCTCCGGGACAGAGACTACGAGCAGTACTTC
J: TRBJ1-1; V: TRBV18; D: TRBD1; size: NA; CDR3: CASSHDRGHGNTEAFF; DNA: TGTGCCAGCTCACACGACAGGGGGCACGGGAACACTGAAGCTTTCTTT
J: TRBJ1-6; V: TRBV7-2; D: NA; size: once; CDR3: CASSLARRQPSSPLHF; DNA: TGTGCCAGCAGCTTAGCTAGACGCCAACCCTCTTCACCCCTCCACTTT
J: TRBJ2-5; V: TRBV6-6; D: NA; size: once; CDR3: CASSYMEETQYF; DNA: TGTGCCAGCAGTTACATGGAGGAGACCCAGTACTTC
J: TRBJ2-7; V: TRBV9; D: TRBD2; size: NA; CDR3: CASSALLAGGLQYF; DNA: TGTGCCAGCAGCGCCTTGCTAGCGGGGGGGCTCCAGTACTTC
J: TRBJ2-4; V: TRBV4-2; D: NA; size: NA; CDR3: CASSQDQAGQPSKNIQYF; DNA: TGTGCCAGCAGCCAAGATCAAGCGGGACAGCCCTCCAAAAACATTCAGTACTTC
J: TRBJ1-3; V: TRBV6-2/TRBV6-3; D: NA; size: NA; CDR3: CASSRSSGGNTIYF; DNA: TGTGCCAGCAGTCGCAGTTCTGGTGGAAACACCATATATTTT
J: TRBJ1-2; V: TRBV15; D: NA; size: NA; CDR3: CATSRDFREGYTF; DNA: TGTGCCACCAGCAGAGATTTCAGGGAGGGCTACACCTTC
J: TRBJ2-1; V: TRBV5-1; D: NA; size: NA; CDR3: CASSLYSGGDEQFF; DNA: TGCGCCAGCAGCTTGTATTCCGGGGGCGATGAGCAGTTCTTC
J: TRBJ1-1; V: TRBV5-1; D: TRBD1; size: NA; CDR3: CASSLFQGGNTEAFF; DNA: TGCGCCAGCAGCTTATTTCAGGGGGGGAACACTGAAGCTTTCTTT
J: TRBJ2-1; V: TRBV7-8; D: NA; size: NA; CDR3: CASSVSLAYNEQFF; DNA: TGTGCCAGCAGCGTTTCACTTGCCTACAATGAGCAGTTCTTC
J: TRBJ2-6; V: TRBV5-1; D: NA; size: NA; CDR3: CASSPTKGGITGANVLTF; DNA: TGCGCCAGCAGCCCCACGAAGGGGGGCATCACTGGGGCCAACGTCCTGACTTTC
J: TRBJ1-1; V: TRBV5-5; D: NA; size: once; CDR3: CASSEGGIVNTEAFF; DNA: TGTGCCAGCAGCGAGGGGGGGATAGTGAACACTGAAGCTTTCTTT
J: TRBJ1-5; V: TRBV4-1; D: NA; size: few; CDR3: CASSILIKGQPQHF; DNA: TGCGCCAGCAGCATACTAATTAAGGGCCAGCCCCAGCATTTT
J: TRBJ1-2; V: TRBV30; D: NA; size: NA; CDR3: CAWRGGQGFRSGTF; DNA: TGTGCCTGGAGGGGAGGCCAGGGATTTCGAAGTGGGACCTTC